The rows below give T cell receptor beta chains drawn from one sample of a study of shared clonotypes between healthy human individuals. The assay was immunoSEQ multiplex PCR, and TCRdb's table has in-frame clones only and misses some. Of around 1.9 million clones listed, roughly 93% are singletons. The sequenced sample was naive CD8+ T cells from PBMCs. These receptors all come from a man between 18 and 35 years old in good health. Some clones in this sample may be carry-over from other donors' samples. Both conserved end residues are part of each CDR3. D genes are given only for firm matches. Not every row has a clone size; where given, it reads once, few, many or a size class.

clone_size	v_call	j_call	d_call	cdr3_nt	cdr3_aa
.	TRBV27	TRBJ1-2	TRBD1	TGTGCCAGCAGTCTCACAGGGGCCCCTACCTATGGCTACACCTTC	CASSLTGAPTYGYTF
few	TRBV18	TRBJ2-7	TRBD1	TGTGCCAGCTCACCCCGGGACAGCCGATACGAGCAGTACTTC	CASSPRDSRYEQYF
.	TRBV2	TRBJ1-2	.	TGTGCCAGCAGTGCCCCAGGGTACCAACATGGCTACACCTTC	CASSAPGYQHGYTF
few	TRBV4-1	TRBJ1-2	.	TGCGCCAGCAGCCAAAAGGCGGGCGCCTTGGATGGCTACACCTTC	CASSQKAGALDGYTF
.	TRBV6-5	TRBJ1-1	.	TGTGCCAGCAGTTACTCGGTCCCCGGCACTGAAGCTTTCTTT	CASSYSVPGTEAFF
.	TRBV19	TRBJ2-3	.	TGTGCCAGTAGTAGTAGGGGTAAGGATACGCAGTATTTT	CASSSRGKDTQYF
.	TRBV19	TRBJ2-7	TRBD1	TGTGCCAGTAGTATACGGACAGGGGGCAGCCACGAGCAGTACTTC	CASSIRTGGSHEQYF
.	TRBV13	TRBJ2-1	.	TGTGCCAGCAGCACCGGGACTGCGAATGAGCAGTTCTTC	CASSTGTANEQFF
.	TRBV5-6	TRBJ1-3	TRBD1	TGTGCCAGCAGGAGACAGGGCCCCGGAAACACCATATATTTT	CASRRQGPGNTIYF
.	TRBV7-9	TRBJ2-7	TRBD1	TGTGCCAGCAGCCTACCGACAGGGGGATACGAGCAGTACTTC	CASSLPTGGYEQYF
.	TRBV9	TRBJ1-4	.	TGTGCCAGCAGCGCCGGGAGCTACCTTAATGAAAAACTGTTTTTT	CASSAGSYLNEKLFF
.	TRBV13	TRBJ2-1	.	TGTGCCAGCAGCCACACCCCGTCGCTATCCTACAATGAGCAGTTCTTC	CASSHTPSLSYNEQFF
.	TRBV7-2	TRBJ2-5	.	TGTGCCAGCAGCCCCTGGACCCAAGAGACCCAGTACTTC	CASSPWTQETQYF
.	TRBV27	TRBJ2-1	TRBD2	TGTGCCAGCAGACCCGGACTAGCGGGTGGCTACAATGAGCAGTTCTTC	CASRPGLAGGYNEQFF
.	TRBV7-2	TRBJ2-1	TRBD2	TGTGCCAGCAGCTTACCCAGCGGGGTCTACAATGAGCAGTTCTTC	CASSLPSGVYNEQFF
.	TRBV7-9	TRBJ1-2	.	TGTGCCAGCAGCTCCCACAGGGACTCTAACTATGGCTACACCTTC	CASSSHRDSNYGYTF
.	TRBV14	TRBJ2-3	.	TGTGCCAGCAGCCTCGGACTCACAGATACGCAGTATTTT	CASSLGLTDTQYF
.	TRBV28	TRBJ1-5	.	TGTGCCAGCAGAAAAACCGGGACACAGAATCAGCCCCAGCATTTT	CASRKTGTQNQPQHF
.	TRBV6-5	TRBJ2-7	.	TGTGCCAGCAGTTCGGACGGAGTCAGGGAGCAGTACTTC	CASSSDGVREQYF
.	TRBV4-1	TRBJ2-2	TRBD1	TGCGCCAGCCTCCAAACAGGGGTAGCGCCACGGGACACCGGGGAGCTGTTTTTT	CASLQTGVAPRDTGELFF
.	TRBV28	TRBJ2-3	TRBD2	TGTGCCAGCACGCGGGAGCCAGATACGCAGTATTTT	CASTREPDTQYF
.	TRBV7-6	TRBJ2-4	.	TGTGCCAGCAGCCCAATAGACAAACTAGCCAAAAACATTCAGTACTTC	CASSPIDKLAKNIQYF